This entry lists 8 T cell receptor beta chains sequenced from one sample in a study of CD8 T cells in Susac syndrome. Reverse transcription of about 0.45 to 1 ug RNA used random hexamers. TCRdb re-called the immunoSEQ multiplex PCR reads through MiXCR, storing one row per CDR3 protein. The data show around 170,000 distinct CDR3 sequences, 90% to 95% seen once. The specimen sequenced was CD4+ T cells from PBMCs. These receptors all come from a human donor with Susac syndrome.

The chain employs TRBV30 and TRBJ1-1; no firm D call. CDR1 and CDR2 (germline): GTSNPN, SVGIG (reference sequence). CDR3 length: 11 amino acids. Trimming shortened V by 4 bases and J by 5 bases, and 8 bases separated the two germline ends. CDR3 protein: CAWTSRTEAFF. CDR3 nucleotides: TGTGCCTGGACCTCCCGTACTGAAGCTTTCTTT.

The rearrangement links TRBV6-1 to TRBJ2-5, with TRBD1 matching 7 bases. This CDR3 is 13 amino acids long. With 5 bases clipped from V and 5 bases from J, the junction kept 5 bases outside the gene matches. Germline V gene data show CDR1 as MNHNS and CDR2 as SASEGT. The CDR3 region has the DNA TGTGCCAGCAGTCCCGACAGGGTTGAGACCCAGTACTTC. Translated: CASSPDRVETQYF.

CDR3 in DNA: TGCAGTGCTCTCCGGACAGGGGTGAGAGATGAGCAGTTCTTC. This gives the protein CSALRTGVRDEQFF. The chain combines TRBV20-1 with TRBJ2-1; 9 bases align to TRBD1. The CDR3 sequence is 14 residues long. V gave up 5 bases and J gave up 8 bases; unmatched junction bases: 10. Per germline, CDR1 DFQATT and CDR2 SNEGSKA (reference sequence).

V and J are TRBV7-2 and TRBJ1-4; D may be TRBD1 (5 bases). CDR3 length: 15 amino acids. Germline lookup yields CDR1 SGHTA and CDR2 FQGNSA. The V and J ends lost 7 bases and 7 bases respectively, with 19 bases between them. CDR3 sequence reads: CASTLPGALSEKLFF. Written as DNA, the CDR3 is TGTGCCAGCACATTACCCGGGGCGTTAAGTGAAAAACTGTTTTTT.

The chain combines TRBV6-2 or TRBV6-3 with TRBJ1-6; 8 bases are a match to TRBD1. Per germline, CDR1 MNHEY and CDR2 SVGEGT. This CDR3 comprises 14 residues. J gave up 7 bases and V 5 bases, and 4 bases lay outside the gene matches. CDR3 region: CASSRTGLNSPLHF. The CDR3 bases are TGTGCCAGCAGTCGGACAGGGCTCAATTCACCCCTCCACTTT.

The chain combines TRBV5-1 with TRBJ2-5; possibly TRBD2 for D (6 bases). From germline, CDR1 is SGHRS and CDR2 YFSETQ. V shed 2 bases and J shed 5 bases, with 19 bases lying between them. CDR3 length: 16 residues. In DNA, the CDR3 is TGCGCCAGCAGCTTCAATGGGGGGTCTGAGAGGGAGACCCAGTACTTC. Protein sequence: CASSFNGGSERETQYF.

The chain is built from TRBV6-2 or TRBV6-3 and TRBJ2-5; D is unclear. The V end was cut by 5 bases, the J end by 1 base, with 8 bases between. The V gene's germline CDR1 is MNHEY and CDR2 SVGEGT. The CDR3 extends over 13 amino acids. The CDR3 coding sequence is TGTGCCAGCAGTCCGTGGGGCCAAGAGACCCAGTACTTC. It encodes CASSPWGQETQYF.

The chain recombines TRBV20-1 with TRBJ1-5; possible D gene TRBD1, 6 bases. Germline lookup yields CDR1 DFQATT and CDR2 SNEGSKA (reference sequence). This CDR3 is built from 15 residues. Trimming took 5 bases from V and 2 from J, leaving 16 bases between them. The CDR3 region is CSAVDPGARNQPQHF. The CDR3 DNA is TGCAGTGCTGTCGACCCAGGGGCGCGCAATCAGCCCCAGCATTTT.